This entry is about one T cell receptor (beta chain). Antigen: not known. Pooled in the analysis were second doses at about 4 or about 12 weeks. The data derive from a study of T cell responses to AZD1222 COVID-19 vaccine. General observations from the study: Variant regions that are unmutated are reportedly the target of nearly half of spike-specific TCRs. Spike was spanned by vaccine-associated CD4 TCRs, with dominance at 160-218 and 743-854.

The CDR3 is 13 residues long. The germline gives CDR1 MDHEN, CDR2 SYDVKM. J gave up 8 bases and V 10 bases, and 13 bases lay outside the gene matches. TCRdb's copy holds only in-frame clones and misses some; the assay was immunoSEQ multiplex PCR. Among 180,000 or so clones listed, 90% to 95% were seen once. Here the sequenced sample was peripheral blood, taken 28 days after the second AZD1222 dose. The source of this sequence is an adult who received the AZD1222 COVID-19 vaccine. The chain has TRBV28 and TRBJ1-2; TRBD1 agrees at 7 bases. This CDR3 is CATRLRGQEGYTF. The CDR3 coding sequence is TGTGCCACGAGATTGAGGGGGCAGGAAGGCTACACCTTC.